This TCR beta chain comes out of a study of metastatic and nonmetastatic thyroid tumors. Thyroid surgery took place with no prior treatment in any patient. As regards this clone: This clone may be a read error of a much larger clone one base away.

In the authors' workflow: Built for papillary thyroid cancer, a distant-metastasis classifier drew on CDR3 differences across clinicopathological groups. Via MiXCR, TCRdb re-called the PCR reads. In this record, the V and J calls reflect TCRdb's handling and not the investigators' own analysis. The repertoire holds about 92,000 clones, under 15% seen once, with 3% to 4.5% in the top ten. CDR1 SGDLS and CDR2 YYNGEE come from the germline V gene. The CDR3 loop spans 15 amino acids. The V end was cut by 3 bases, the J end by 3 bases, with 15 bases between. The sequencing input was blood. The chain recombines TRBV9 with TRBJ2-5; D gene ambiguous. The TCR sequence derives from a female donor with papillary thyroid cancer or a benign thyroid nodule (not recorded which). Some clones in this sample may be carry-over from other donors' samples. CDR3 region: CASSGTWRREETQYF. DNA of the CDR3: TGTGCCAGCAGCGGAACATGGAGAAGGGAAGAGACCCAGTACTTC.